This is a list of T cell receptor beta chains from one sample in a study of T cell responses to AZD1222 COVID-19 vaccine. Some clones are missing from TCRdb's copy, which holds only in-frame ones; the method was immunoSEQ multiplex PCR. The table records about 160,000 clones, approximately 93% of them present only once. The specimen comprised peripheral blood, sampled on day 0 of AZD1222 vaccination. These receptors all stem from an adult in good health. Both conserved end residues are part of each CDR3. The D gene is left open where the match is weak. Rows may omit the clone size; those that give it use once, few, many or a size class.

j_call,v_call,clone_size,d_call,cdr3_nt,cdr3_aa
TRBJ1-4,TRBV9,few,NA,TGTGCCAGCAGCACCCGCAGGGGTGAGGGGCCTGAAAGGCTGTTTTTT,CASSTRRGEGPERLFF
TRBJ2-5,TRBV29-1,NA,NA,TGCAGCGTTGAAGACAGGGGTGAGACCCAGTACTTC,CSVEDRGETQYF
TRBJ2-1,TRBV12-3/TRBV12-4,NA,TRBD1,TGTGCCAGCAGTCGCGGGACAGGGTGGGAGCAGTTCTTC,CASSRGTGWEQFF
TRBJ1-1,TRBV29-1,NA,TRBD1,TGCAGCGTCGTCAGGGGGGACACTGAAGCTTTCTTT,CSVVRGDTEAFF
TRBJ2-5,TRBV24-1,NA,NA,TGTGCCACCAGTGATGTAAGAGAGACCCAGTACTTC,CATSDVRETQYF
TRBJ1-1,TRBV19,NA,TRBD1,TGTGCCAGTGGACAGGGCTGGAACACTGAAGCTTTCTTT,CASGQGWNTEAFF
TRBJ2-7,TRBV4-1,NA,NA,TGCGCCAGCAGCCAAGTTCTAGGGGACTACGAGCAGTACTTC,CASSQVLGDYEQYF
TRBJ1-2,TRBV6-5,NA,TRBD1,TGTGCCAGCAGCCCGGGGACAGATCCCTGGGGGTACACCTTC,CASSPGTDPWGYTF
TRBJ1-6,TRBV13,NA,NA,TGTGCCAGCAGTCCCTCGCTCCAGGCGGCCCTCCACTTT,CASSPSLQAALHF
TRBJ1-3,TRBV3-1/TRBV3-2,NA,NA,TGTGCCAGCAGCCAAGGGCAGGGCCACACCATATATTTT,CASSQGQGHTIYF
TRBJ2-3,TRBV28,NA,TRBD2,TGTGCCAGCAGTTTATTTATAAACCCTAGCGGGGGGGACACAGATACGCAGTATTTT,CASSLFINPSGGDTDTQYF
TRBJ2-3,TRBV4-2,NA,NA,TGTGCCAGCAGCCAAGACGTGGCGGCAGATACGCAGTATTTT,CASSQDVAADTQYF
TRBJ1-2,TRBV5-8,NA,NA,TGTGCCAGCAGCTTGTGGGAAGGCTACACCTTC,CASSLWEGYTF
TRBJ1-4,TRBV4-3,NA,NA,TGCGCCAGCAGCCAAGATCAAACGGGTAAACTGTTTTTT,CASSQDQTGKLFF